The T cell receptor (beta chain) described here comes from a study of vaccination effects on CD4 cells after COVID-19. The overall study: It was with around 10 IU/ml IL-2 and 9.5 to 10 ug/ml peptides that some 2 million PBMC per well were cultured. Broader study findings: Nearly all vaccine-induced clones in healthy recipients recognized only SARS-CoV-2. Convalescent patients in the study were few, and early post-infection timepoints were absent.

This clone was observed a few times. As yet, its antigen is unknown. Generated by immunoSEQ multiplex PCR, the TCRdb table keeps only in-frame clones and is missing some. The sample holds tens of thousands of clones; approximately 74% are singletons and the top ten take 3%. Between the trimmed V and J ends, which lost 3 bases and 11 bases, there was a span of 17 bases. The CDR3 contains 14 residues. CDR1 and CDR2 from the germline V gene are SGDLS and YYNGEE. Scientists isolated CD4+ T cells after a roughly 10-day culture period ended. The material sequenced was CD4+ T cells from PBMCs cultured without peptide, taken before COVID-19 vaccination. The sequence was collected from a human donor who received a COVID-19 vaccine. The chain uses TRBV9 and TRBJ1-4; possibly TRBD1 for D (5 bases). The CDR3 DNA reads TGTGCCAGCAGCGGGACGGACCTGGGGGAGAAACTGTTTTTT. It yields the protein CASSGTDLGEKLFF.